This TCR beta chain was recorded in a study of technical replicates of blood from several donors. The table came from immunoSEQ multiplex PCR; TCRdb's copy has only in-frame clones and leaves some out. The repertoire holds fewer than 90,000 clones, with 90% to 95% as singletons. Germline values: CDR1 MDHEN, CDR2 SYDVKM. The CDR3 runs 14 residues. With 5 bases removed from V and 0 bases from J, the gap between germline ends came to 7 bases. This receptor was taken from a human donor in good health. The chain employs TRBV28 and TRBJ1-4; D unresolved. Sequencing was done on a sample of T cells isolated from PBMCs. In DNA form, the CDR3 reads TGTGCCAGCAGTCCCCTTTCAACTAATGAAAAACTGTTTTTT. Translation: CASSPLSTNEKLFF. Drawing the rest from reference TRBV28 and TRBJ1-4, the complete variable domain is DVKVTQSSRYLVKRTGEKVFLECVQDMDHENMFWYRQDPGLGLRLIYFSYDVKMKEKGDIPEGYSVSREKKERFSLILESASTNQTSMYLCASSPLSTNEKLFFGSGTQLSVL.